These 30 T cell receptor beta chains were all obtained from the same sample, sequenced in a study of Graves' ophthalmopathy and Graves' hyperthyroidism. The study amplified TCR beta CDR3 regions using RNA transcripts. The workflow started with a first-round RT-PCR run with HTBI primers and then moved on to a second-round multiplex PCR. TCRdb reprocessed the multiplex PCR reads via MiXCR and lists one record per CDR3 protein. Of approximately 540,000 distinct CDR3 sequences listed, under 40% were seen once; the top ten hold around 4%. The sequenced sample was peripheral blood or thyroid tissue (not recorded which). The receptors originated from an adult man with Graves' hyperthyroidism.

Concerning this clonotype itself: The DNA is omitted, as the CDR3 cannot be located on it reliably, and the CDR3 follows TCRdb's listing. V and J are TRBV11-2 and TRBJ2-2; TRBD1 is the table's D call and was not checked against the DNA. Germline V gives CDR1 SGHAT, CDR2 FQNNGV. The CDR3 length equals 19 residues, ends included. This CDR3 is CTSSSIQESNEQFFGELFF.

The CDR3 reads CAIRQGTGYTF. CDR3 in DNA: TGTGCCATCCGCCAGGGAACAGGCTACACCTTC. The chain links TRBV7-6 to TRBJ1-2, with D perhaps matching TRBD1 (5 bases). The CDR3 runs to 11 residues. Trimming removed 10 bases from V and 8 bases from J, with 14 bases in between. Germline CDR1 is SGHVS and CDR2 is FNYEAQ.

The V call is TRBV20-1, the J call TRBJ1-4; possible D gene TRBD1, 6 bases. Between the trimmed V and J ends, which lost 2 bases and 8 bases, there was a span of 21 bases. Germline assignment: CDR1 DFQATT and CDR2 SNEGSKA (reference sequence). This CDR3 has 16 residues. The CDR3 protein is CSARPATGGLQEKLFF. Written as DNA, the CDR3 is TGCAGTGCTAGACCCGCTACGGGGGGGCTCCAGGAAAAACTGTTTTTT.

The V and J genes are TRBV29-1 and TRBJ1-2; maybe TRBD1 (6 bases). The CDR3 extends over 11 amino acids. CDR1 SQVTM and CDR2 ANQGSEA come from the germline V gene. The V gene lost 7 bases and the J gene lost 8 bases, with 14 bases spanning the gap. The CDR3 region is CSDAQGGGYTF. The CDR3 DNA reads as TGCAGCGACGCACAGGGCGGCGGCTACACCTTC. Using reference TRBV29-1 and TRBJ1-2 for the parts outside the CDR3, the full variable domain is SAVISQKPSRDICQRGTSLTIQCQVDSQVTMMFWYRQQPGQSLTLIATANQGSEATYESGFVIDKFPISRPNLTFSTLTVSNMSPEDSSIYLCSDAQGGGYTFGSGTRLTVV.

This clonotype was seen repeatedly, ten times or more. A read error may produce the germline difference seen at one junction end. The chain couples TRBV7-7 to TRBJ2-5; no clear D gene. CDR3 length: 13 amino acids. Germline CDR1 is SSHAT and CDR2 is FNYEAQ (reference sequence). CDR3 DNA: TGTGCTAGCAGCTTAGATGTAGGCGAGACCCAGTACTTC. Translating it yields CASSLDVGETQYF.

This clonotype showed up just a few times. CDR3 DNA: TGTGCCAGCTCCGACAGGCTCTCCTACGAGCAGTACTTC. Translation gives CASSDRLSYEQYF. J is TRBJ2-7 and V is TRBV18; weak D call: TRBD1 (6 bases). This CDR3 is built from 13 residues. From germline, CDR1 is KGHSH and CDR2 LQKENI. The germline V and J ends were trimmed by 6 bases and 0 bases, with 9 bases remaining between them. Filled out from reference TRBV18 and TRBJ2-7, the complete variable domain reads NAGVMQNPRHLVRRRGQEARLRCSPMKGHSHVYWYRQLPEEGLKFMVYLQKENIIDESGMPKERFSAEFPKEGPSILRIQQVVRGDSAAYFCASSDRLSYEQYFGPGTRLTVT.

The rearrangement links TRBV6-5 to TRBJ1-2; D perhaps matches TRBD1 (5 bases). CDR3 length: 16 amino acids. Per germline, CDR1 MNHEY and CDR2 SVGAGI. The V and J ends lost 2 bases and 5 bases respectively, with 18 bases between them. Here the CDR3 reads CASSYPRPDGGYGYTF. The CDR3 DNA reads TGTGCCAGCAGTTACCCTCGACCGGACGGGGGTTATGGCTACACCTTC.

V is TRBV29-1 and J is TRBJ2-3; 10 bases align to TRBD1. Germline V gene lookup returns CDR1 SQVTM and CDR2 ANQGSEA. The CDR3 spans 13 residues. The ends lost 8 bases at V and 4 bases at J; junction bases unmatched: 6. CDR3 DNA: TGCAGCAATTGGGACAGGGGCGCAGATACGCAGTATTTT. As protein: CSNWDRGADTQYF.

The gene calls are TRBV29-1 and TRBJ1-5; 8 bases agree with TRBD1. Unmatched junction bases numbered 5, after V lost 8 bases and J lost 2 bases. In germline, CDR1 is SQVTM, CDR2 ANQGSEA. The CDR3 covers 13 residues. Written as DNA, the CDR3 is TGCAGCTCAACGGGACAGGGCAATCAGCCCCAGCATTTT. This encodes CSSTGQGNQPQHF. The entire variable domain, with the rest obtained from reference TRBV29-1 and TRBJ1-5, is as follows: SAVISQKPSRDICQRGTSLTIQCQVDSQVTMMFWYRQQPGQSLTLIATANQGSEATYESGFVIDKFPISRPNLTFSTLTVSNMSPEDSSIYLCSSTGQGNQPQHFGDGTRLSIL.

The gene calls are TRBV5-1 and TRBJ1-3, with a weak D call TRBD1 (6 bases). Trimming cost V 0 bases and J 4 bases, with 14 bases left between them. Germline V lookup: CDR1 SGHRS, CDR2 YFSETQ. This CDR3 has 16 amino acids. The CDR3 reads CASSLGQVSSGNTIYF. CDR3 sequence (DNA): TGCGCCAGCAGCTTGGGACAGGTATCCTCAGGAAACACCATATATTTT.

The chain combines TRBV7-2 with TRBJ1-1; perhaps TRBD1 as D (6 bases). Germline lookup yields CDR1 SGHTA and CDR2 FQGNSA. Trimming took 5 bases from V and 4 from J, leaving 14 bases between them. This CDR3 has 14 residues. Here the CDR3 reads CASSLGRGITEAFF. DNA for the CDR3: TGTGCCAGCAGCCTAGGAAGGGGGATCACTGAAGCTTTCTTT.

The J gene is TRBJ1-1, the V gene TRBV7-9; a weak D match, TRBD1 (5 bases). The CDR3 consists of 12 residues. Germline V gives CDR1 SEHNR, CDR2 FQNEAQ (reference sequence). V shed 5 bases and J shed 10 bases, with 14 bases lying between them. CDR3 DNA: TGTGCCAGCAGCGTAGAGGCCGGGGGAGCTTTCTTT. Its translation is CASSVEAGGAFF.

This clonotype was picked up many times. V gene TRBV7-2 combines with J gene TRBJ1-4, with TRBD1 matching over 10 bases. Germline CDR1 SGHTA, CDR2 FQGNSA. The CDR3 length is 14 residues. V shed 3 bases and J 6 bases; nucleotides not matched to a gene: 1. The CDR3 reads CASSLDRGDEKLFF. In DNA form, the CDR3 reads TGTGCCAGCAGCTTGGACAGGGGGGATGAAAAACTGTTTTTT. The complete variable domain, with remaining parts taken from reference TRBV7-2 and TRBJ1-4, reads GAGVSQSPSNKVTEKGKDVELRCDPISGHTALYWYRQSLGQGLEFLIYFQGNSAPDKSGLPSDRFSAERTGGSVSTLTIQRTQQEDSAVYLCASSLDRGDEKLFFGSGTQLSVL.

This clonotype was detected only a few times. V is TRBV6-5 and J is TRBJ2-2; a possible D gene is TRBD2 (7 bases). The germline CDR1 and CDR2 sequences are MNHEY and SVGAGI. With 6 bases removed from V and 4 bases from J, the gap between germline ends came to 15 bases. This CDR3 comprises 15 residues. CDR3 bases: TGTGCCAGCAGCTCGGGGGGACACCCCACCGGGGAGCTGTTTTTT. Translating gives CASSSGGHPTGELFF.

In its sample, this clonotype was seen many times. This chain's CDR3 is CASSTTGVRETQYF. In DNA form, the CDR3 reads TGTGCCAGCAGCACGACAGGGGTCCGAGAGACCCAGTACTTC. The chain has TRBV7-2 and TRBJ2-5; 8 bases are a match to TRBD1. This CDR3 region has 14 residues. V was pared by 5 bases and J by 4 bases, with 6 bases of the junction left unmatched. Germline CDR1 is SGHTA and CDR2 is FQGNSA.

The J gene is TRBJ2-5, the V gene TRBV5-1; D gene ambiguous. Germline values: CDR1 SGHRS, CDR2 YFSETQ. Trimming cost V 0 bases and J 2 bases, with 11 bases left between them. CDR3 length equals 15 residues. CDR3 in amino acids: CASSLARTAQETQYF. In DNA, the CDR3 is TGCGCCAGCAGCTTGGCGCGGACGGCACAAGAGACCCAGTACTTC.

The sample holds many counts of this clonotype. V is TRBV2 and J is TRBJ1-5; tentatively, D is TRBD1 (5 bases). V was pared by 2 bases and J by 5 bases, with 13 bases between. The CDR3 has 15 residues. From germline, CDR1 is SNHLY and CDR2 FYNNEI. This CDR3 reads CASSETGKGYQPQHF. In nucleotides, the CDR3 is TGTGCCAGCAGTGAAACAGGAAAGGGTTATCAGCCCCAGCATTTT.

Notes on this clonotype: Lacking the conserved final phenylalanine or tryptophan, this CDR3 likely reflects a read error. The chain carries TRBV9 and TRBJ2-2; 9 bases map to TRBD1. Germline V CDR1 and CDR2: SGDLS, YYNGEE. CDR3 length equals 16 residues. The V gene end was trimmed by 4 bases and the J gene end by 3 bases; junction bases not matched to a gene: 7. CDR3 loop: CASSPAGQGDTGELFL. In DNA, the CDR3 is TGTGCCAGCAGCCCGGCGGGACAGGGCGACACCGGGGAGCTGTTTCTT.

This clonotype was recorded only once. With a much larger clone just one base away, this may be a read error. This chain joins TRBV24-1 and TRBJ1-2; 9 nucleotides agree with TRBD1. The germline V gene encodes CDR1 KGHDR and CDR2 SFDVKD. The CDR3 contains 13 residues. CDR3 loop: CAASDPGTGTWSF. Written as DNA, the CDR3 is TGTGCCGCCAGTGATCCCGGGACAGGGACGTGGAGCTTC.

V and J are TRBV18 and TRBJ1-5; D ambiguous. The CDR3 extends over 14 amino acids. CDR1 is KGHSH, CDR2 LQKENI, per germline. V lost 4 bases and J lost 0, with 7 bases in between. Here the CDR3 DNA reads TGTGCCAGCTCACAAGACTATAGCAATCAGCCCCAGCATTTT. Protein sequence: CASSQDYSNQPQHF. Combining the CDR3 with reference TRBV18 and TRBJ1-5 gives the whole variable domain NAGVMQNPRHLVRRRGQEARLRCSPMKGHSHVYWYRQLPEEGLKFMVYLQKENIIDESGMPKERFSAEFPKEGPSILRIQQVVRGDSAAYFCASSQDYSNQPQHFGDGTRLSIL.

This clonotype appeared a few times. The chain employs TRBV13 and TRBJ1-2; D uncertain. CDR1 and CDR2 from the germline V gene are PRHDT and FYEKMQ (reference sequence). This CDR3 is 14 amino acids long. With 3 bases removed from V and 6 bases from J, the gap between germline ends came to 14 bases. This chain's CDR3 is CASSFRGNLNGYTF. The DNA of the CDR3 is TGTGCCAGCAGCTTCCGGGGTAACCTTAATGGCTACACCTTC.

In its sample, this clonotype was seen once. The V call is TRBV6-5, the J call TRBJ2-2, with 9 bases aligning to TRBD1. Losses at the gene ends were 10 bases for V and 4 bases for J; bases not matched to a gene: 7. This CDR3 is built from 14 residues. Germline CDR1 MNHEY, CDR2 SVGAGI. The CDR3 nucleotides are TGTGCCACCACCCGGGACAGGGCCACCGGGGAGCTGTTTTTT. Amino acid sequence: CATTRDRATGELFF.

There are many counts of this clonotype. The chain recombines TRBV24-1 with TRBJ2-5; 10 bases are shared with TRBD1. The germline gives CDR1 KGHDR, CDR2 SFDVKD. This CDR3 has 15 amino acids. The trim removed 6 bases at V and 2 bases at J, leaving 5 bases unmatched. As DNA, the CDR3 is TGTGCCACCAGTCCGGGACAGGGGATGCAAGAGACCCAGTACTTC. It is translated as CATSPGQGMQETQYF.

This clonotype was found many times. The gene calls are TRBV10-3 and TRBJ2-7, with TRBD1 matching 9 bases. V gave up 6 bases and J gave up 3 bases; unmatched junction bases: 9. Looked up from germline, CDR1 is ENHRY and CDR2 is SYGVKD. CDR3 size: 15 residues. The CDR3 nucleotides read TGTGCCATCAGGGAACAAGACAGGGGGAACTACGAGCAGTACTTC. Translated: CAIREQDRGNYEQYF.

This clonotype was seen at least ten times. The genes are TRBV7-2 and TRBJ1-1, with D unresolved. V was cut by 5 bases and J by 0 bases, with 10 bases left in between. The CDR3 consists of 14 residues. Germline CDR1 and CDR2: SGHTA and FQGNSA. Here the CDR3 DNA reads TGTGCCAGCAGCCGACGGCCATTGAACACTGAAGCTTTCTTT. Protein: CASSRRPLNTEAFF.

This clonotype has a count of ten or more. The J gene is TRBJ2-5, the V gene TRBV5-8; 7 positions agree with TRBD1. Germline V gene lookup returns CDR1 SGHTS and CDR2 YDEGEE. The length of the CDR3 is 15 residues. V shed 4 bases and J 4 bases; nucleotides not matched to a gene: 10. CDR3 DNA: TGTGCCAGCAGCGTCCGAACAGGGGTAGTAGAGACCCAGTACTTC. Protein: CASSVRTGVVETQYF.

This clonotype was seen a handful of times. This chain links TRBV20-1 with TRBJ2-3; TRBD1 agrees at 7 bases. The CDR3 is made up of 13 amino acids. CDR1 and CDR2 from the germline V gene are DFQATT and SNEGSKA (reference sequence). Unmatched junction bases numbered 5, after V lost 8 bases and J lost 0 bases. For the CDR3, the DNA is TGCAGTTGGACAGGCCCTAGCACAGATACGCAGTATTTT. Protein sequence: CSWTGPSTDTQYF.

This clonotype was counted ten times or more. This chain connects TRBV9 to TRBJ2-2, with D tentatively TRBD2 (5 bases). The CDR3 loop spans 13 amino acids. V was cut by 0 bases and J by 6 bases, with 6 bases left in between. From germline, CDR1 is SGDLS and CDR2 YYNGEE. CDR3: CASSVASPGELFF. As DNA, the CDR3 is TGTGCCAGCAGCGTAGCTAGCCCCGGGGAGCTGTTTTTT.

The chain couples TRBV5-1 to TRBJ2-6; possibly TRBD1 or TRBD2 for D (5 bases each). CDR1 SGHRS and CDR2 YFSETQ come from the germline V gene. Deletions cut 4 bases from V and 4 bases from J, with 15 bases between. This CDR3 has 16 residues. The DNA for the CDR3 is TGCGCCAGCAGCGCGGGCAGGGCATCGGGGGCCAACGTCCTGACTTTC. This codes for CASSAGRASGANVLTF.

The chain has TRBV7-2 and TRBJ1-4; a possible D gene is TRBD1 (6 bases). TRBJ2-2 explains the end of the DNA better; the J call may be wrong. The CDR3 spans 14 residues. The germline CDR1 and CDR2 sequences are SGHTA and FQGNSA. CDR3: CASSLAGAGGELFF. In DNA, the CDR3 is TGTGCCAGCAGCTTAGCGGGGGCCGGCGGGGAGCTGTTTTTT.